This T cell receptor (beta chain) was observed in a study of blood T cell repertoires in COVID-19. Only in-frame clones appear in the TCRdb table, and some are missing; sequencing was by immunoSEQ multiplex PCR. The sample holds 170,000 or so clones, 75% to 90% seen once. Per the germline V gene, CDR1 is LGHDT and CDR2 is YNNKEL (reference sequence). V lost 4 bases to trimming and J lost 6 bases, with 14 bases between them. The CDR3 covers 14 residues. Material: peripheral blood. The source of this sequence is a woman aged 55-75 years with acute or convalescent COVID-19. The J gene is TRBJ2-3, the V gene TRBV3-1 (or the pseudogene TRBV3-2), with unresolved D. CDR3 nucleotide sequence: TGTGCCAGCAGCCGGTTAAGCTCAACGGATACGCAGTATTTT. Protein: CASSRLSSTDTQYF.